Below, 22 T cell receptor beta chains from the same sample are listed, as sequenced in a study of blood T cell repertoires in COVID-19. Libraries were prepared by immunoSEQ multiplex PCR; TCRdb keeps only in-frame clonotypes and omits some of them. The data hold about 270,000 clones, with about 87% observed a single time. Material: PBMCs or T cells enriched from blood (not recorded which). The receptors stem from a woman aged 45-59 years who had recovered from COVID-19.

The chain has TRBV25-1 and TRBJ1-1, with D possibly being TRBD1 (5 bases). Trimming removed 6 bases from V and 4 bases from J, with 12 bases in between. This CDR3 has 13 amino acids. The germline V gene has CDR1 MGHDK and CDR2 SYGVNS. CDR3 coding DNA: TGTGCCAGCAGAGACCAGGGTCTCACTGAAGCTTTCTTT. Its translation: CASRDQGLTEAFF. Full variable domain (missing parts from reference TRBV25-1 and TRBJ1-1): EADIYQTPRYLVIGTGKKITLECSQTMGHDKMYWYQQDPGMELHLIHYSYGVNSTEKGDLSSESTVSRIRTEHFPLTLESARPSHTSQYLCASRDQGLTEAFFGQGTRLTVV.

This clone was detected a few times. Other DNA sequences in the same sample also yield this CDR3. V usage is TRBV28 and J usage is TRBJ1-2; possibly TRBD1 for D (5 bases). The CDR3 covers 13 residues. CDR1 and CDR2 (germline): MDHEN, SYDVKM. With 2 bases removed from V and 4 bases from J, the gap between germline ends came to 8 bases. CDR3 in amino acids: CASSLGGSYGYTF. DNA of the CDR3: TGTGCCAGCAGTTTAGGGGGGTCCTATGGCTACACCTTC.

This chain joins TRBV10-3 and TRBJ1-1; D call uncertain. V dropped 5 bases and J dropped 1 base, with 11 bases sitting between them. Germline loops: CDR1 ENHRY, CDR2 SYGVKD. The CDR3 totals 14 residues. The CDR3: CAISPPLANTEAFF. CDR3 bases: TGTGCCATCAGTCCCCCCCTAGCGAACACTGAAGCTTTCTTT.

The chain employs TRBV4-2 and TRBJ2-1, with a weak D call TRBD2 (5 bases). The ends were cut back, 4 bases at V and 0 bases at J, with 10 bases in the middle. The CDR3 is 15 residues long. CDR1 and CDR2 from the germline V gene are LGHNA and YNFKEQ. CDR3 residues: CASSLRVSSYNEQFF. The CDR3 nucleotides read TGTGCCAGCAGCCTGCGGGTGAGCTCCTACAATGAGCAGTTCTTC.

The chain employs TRBV19 and TRBJ1-1, with D uncertain. The CDR3 covers 14 residues. V was pared by 4 bases and J by 0 bases, with 9 bases between. CDR1 LNHDA and CDR2 SQIVND come from the germline V gene (reference sequence). CDR3 DNA sequence: TGTGCCAGTAGTACCCAAACGGTGAACACTGAAGCTTTCTTT. It is translated as CASSTQTVNTEAFF.

The chain recombines TRBV18 with TRBJ2-1; 7 bases are a match to TRBD1. Germline CDR1 and CDR2: KGHSH and LQKENI. Trimming at V came to 6 bases and at J to 1 base, leaving 6 bases not matched to a gene. The CDR3 loop spans 15 amino acids. DNA of the CDR3: TGTGCCAGCTCCAACAGACAGGGATCCTACAATGAGCAGTTCTTC. Translated, it gives CASSNRQGSYNEQFF.

This clone occurred once. The chain links TRBV7-2 to TRBJ2-2, with 7 bases aligning to TRBD2. This CDR3 region has 14 residues. Germline CDR1 reads SGHTA; CDR2 reads FQGNSA. J gave up 4 bases and V 8 bases, and 7 bases lay outside the gene matches. This CDR3 is CASSRELSTGELFF. The CDR3, as DNA: TGTGCCAGCTCGCGGGAGTTAAGCACCGGGGAGCTGTTTTTT.

The chain uses TRBV2 and TRBJ1-4; D call uncertain. The V gene's germline CDR1 is SNHLY and CDR2 FYNNEI. Trimming shortened V by 10 bases and J by 6 bases, and 15 bases separated the two germline ends. This CDR3 region has 13 residues. DNA for the CDR3: TGTGCCAACCAGGTCGACGGGGATGAAAAACTGTTTTTT. Its translation is CANQVDGDEKLFF.

The chain has TRBV5-5 and TRBJ1-1; 8 nucleotides agree with TRBD1. In germline, CDR1 is SGHKS, CDR2 YYEKEE (reference sequence). This CDR3 contains 17 residues. The V gene end was trimmed by 2 bases and the J gene end by 1 base; junction bases not matched to a gene: 10. In DNA, the CDR3 is TGTGCCAGCAGCTTAGGACAGGGAGGATGGAGGAACACTGAAGCTTTCTTT. Translated: CASSLGQGGWRNTEAFF.

The J gene is TRBJ2-5, the V gene TRBV7-2; possible D gene TRBD1, 7 bases. Germline values: CDR1 SGHTA, CDR2 FQGNSA. Trimming pared 5 bases from V and 5 bases from J, leaving 15 bases between. CDR3 length: 14 amino acids. The CDR3 sequence is CASSPETGRETQYF. CDR3 sequence (DNA): TGTGCCAGCAGCCCCGAGACAGGGAGGGAGACCCAGTACTTC.

The chain combines TRBV25-1 with TRBJ1-2; TRBD1 aligns across 12 bases. The J segment lost 7 bases and the V segment lost 3 bases, leaving 9 bases of the junction unmatched. CDR1 and CDR2 (germline): MGHDK, SYGVNS. This CDR3 has 16 amino acids. In nucleotides, the CDR3 is TGTGCCAGCAGTGACGCCGGGACAGGGGGCCTAGCTGGCTACACCTTC. Translation: CASSDAGTGGLAGYTF.

The chain recombines TRBV27 with TRBJ1-5; perhaps TRBD1 as D (5 bases). The CDR3 contains 16 residues. Germline assignment: CDR1 MNHEY and CDR2 SMNVEV (reference sequence). V lost 5 bases and J 0 bases, leaving 14 bases between the germline ends. The DNA for the CDR3 is TGTGCCAGCAGTGAATCAGGAAGGGGTAGCAATCAGCCCCAGCATTTT. Its translation is CASSESGRGSNQPQHF.

This rearrangement joins TRBV24-1 to TRBJ2-5; 10 bases agree with TRBD1. The V gene's germline CDR1 is KGHDR and CDR2 SFDVKD. The CDR3 spans 16 residues. Unmatched junction bases numbered 5, after V lost 1 base and J lost 4 bases. CDR3 in amino acids: CATSDLGRTGGETQYF. CDR3 in DNA: TGTGCCACCAGTGATTTAGGCCGGACAGGGGGAGAGACCCAGTACTTC.

The CDR3 sequence: CAWTSGNSDTQYF. CDR3 DNA: TGTGCCTGGACTAGCGGGAATTCAGATACGCAGTATTTT. The chain has TRBV30 and TRBJ2-3, with 9 nucleotides matching TRBD2. The V and J ends lost 4 bases and 4 bases, in that order; junction bases with no gene match: 3. The CDR3 is 13 amino acids. Germline V gene sequence: CDR1 GTSNPN, CDR2 SVGIG (reference sequence).

The gene calls are TRBV28 and TRBJ1-2; D is unclear. Germline lookup yields CDR1 MDHEN and CDR2 SYDVKM. Trimming left V 5 bases short and J 2 bases short, with 21 bases between. This CDR3 is 17 amino acids long. CDR3 region: CASSDSLRRRRNYGYTF. The CDR3 DNA is TGTGCCAGCAGTGACTCTCTTCGCCGCCGACGAAACTATGGCTACACCTTC.

The chain employs TRBV9 and TRBJ2-3, with 13 bases matching TRBD2. The V gene's germline CDR1 is SGDLS and CDR2 YYNGEE. The CDR3 loop spans 19 amino acids. Germline trimming cut 0 bases from V and 6 bases from J; bases unmatched to any gene: 13. CDR3 in amino acids: CASSVGRLAGGSQRDTQYF. The CDR3 bases are TGTGCCAGCAGCGTAGGGAGACTAGCGGGAGGCTCCCAACGTGATACGCAGTATTTT.

The chain couples TRBV4-3 to TRBJ2-5; 9 positions agree with TRBD1. Germline V gene sequence: CDR1 LGHNA, CDR2 YSLEER. The CDR3 loop spans 16 amino acids. V dropped 0 bases and J dropped 4; count of bases not matched to a gene: 6. CDR3 residues: CASSQDVGQGRETQYF. CDR3 DNA: TGCGCCAGCAGCCAAGATGTGGGACAGGGAAGAGAGACCCAGTACTTC.

This clone was found once. The chain links TRBV25-1 to TRBJ2-1; a weak D match, TRBD2 (5 bases). V shed 3 bases and J shed 15 bases, with 21 bases lying between them. The CDR3 runs to 14 residues. Germline CDR1 reads MGHDK; CDR2 reads SYGVNS. CDR3 DNA: TGTGCCAGCAGTGACCACCCAAGGACTCCCGGGATGTTCTTC. It codes for CASSDHPRTPGMFF.

The chain has TRBV28 and TRBJ2-4; D perhaps matches TRBD2 (6 bases). V was shortened by 5 bases and J by 2 bases, with 19 bases between the two germline ends. The CDR3 consists of 17 residues. The V gene's germline CDR1 is MDHEN and CDR2 SYDVKM. This CDR3 is CASSPLPGESSKNIQYF. In DNA form, the CDR3 reads TGTGCCAGCAGTCCCCTCCCGGGAGAGAGCTCCAAAAACATTCAGTACTTC.

The V gene is TRBV30, the J gene TRBJ1-2; 8 bases map to TRBD1. Germline CDR1 reads GTSNPN; CDR2 reads SVGIG (reference sequence). Trimming at V came to 1 base and at J to 14 bases, leaving 12 bases not matched to a gene. This CDR3 has 13 amino acids. The CDR3 DNA follows: TGTGCCTGGAGTGGGCCCGGACAGGGAAAGATAACCTTC. It yields the protein CAWSGPGQGKITF.

The chain recombines TRBV30 with TRBJ2-2; 8 nucleotides agree with TRBD1. After removal of 5 bases from V and 1 base from J, the junction contained 0 bases not matched to a gene. Per germline, CDR1 GTSNPN and CDR2 SVGIG (reference sequence). The length of the CDR3 is 13 residues. The CDR3 sequence is CAWGTGNTGELFF. In DNA, the CDR3 is TGTGCCTGGGGGACAGGGAACACCGGGGAGCTGTTTTTT. The full variable domain, completed using reference TRBV30 and TRBJ2-2, is SQTIHQWPATLVQPVGSPLSLECTVEGTSNPNLYWYRQAAGRGLQLLFYSVGIGQISSEVPQNLSASRPQDRQFILSSKKLLLSDSGFYLCAWGTGNTGELFFGEGSRLTVL.

The V call is TRBV7-2, the J call TRBJ2-7; 10 bases align to TRBD2. This CDR3 spans 15 amino acids. The germline CDR1 and CDR2 sequences are SGHTA and FQGNSA. V lost 5 bases and J lost 2; bases outside the gene matches: 6. Written as DNA, the CDR3 is TGTGCCAGCAGCGCCCGGACTAGCGGACCCTACGAGCAGTACTTC. It codes for CASSARTSGPYEQYF.